This is a list of T cell receptor beta chains from one sample in a study of T cell responses to AZD1222 COVID-19 vaccine. Produced via immunoSEQ multiplex PCR; TCRdb's table is partial and in-frame only. The table lists some 130,000 clones, 70% to 90% of them singletons, with just over 5.5% in the top ten. The starting material was peripheral blood, obtained on day 0 of AZD1222 vaccination. These receptor sequences come from an adult in good health. The CDR3 runs from the conserved cysteine through the conserved F or W. A D gene is named only where the DNA matches it firmly. The size of a clone is reported for some rows only, either as once, few or many, or as a class for expanded clones.

size,J,D,V,CDR3,DNA
.,TRBJ2-7,TRBD2,TRBV18,CASRPAATSGARAYEQYF,TGTGCCAGCCGACCGGCCGCGACTAGCGGGGCGAGGGCCTACGAGCAGTACTTC
.,TRBJ2-5,TRBD1,TRBV7-8,CASSPNAGQGGETQYF,TGTGCCAGCAGTCCCAATGCCGGACAGGGAGGAGAGACCCAGTACTTC
.,TRBJ2-7,.,TRBV6-5,CASSYTRTFYEQYF,TGTGCCAGCAGTTACACAAGGACATTCTACGAGCAGTACTTC
.,TRBJ1-3,.,TRBV5-4,CASSFDVSGNTIYF,TGTGCCAGCAGCTTTGACGTTTCTGGAAACACCATATATTTT
.,TRBJ2-2,TRBD1,TRBV14,CASSQDRGQGLELFF,TGTGCCAGCAGCCAAGATCGGGGACAGGGTTTGGAGCTGTTTTTT
.,TRBJ1-2,TRBD1,TRBV27,CASSLAQGADGYTF,TGTGCCAGCAGCTTAGCCCAGGGGGCGGATGGCTACACCTTC
.,TRBJ1-2,.,TRBV10-3,CAISESIAYGYTF,TGTGCCATCAGTGAGTCGATAGCCTATGGCTACACCTTC
few,TRBJ2-1,TRBD2,TRBV10-3,CASGTSGEQFF,TGTGCCAGCGGGACTAGCGGGGAGCAGTTCTTC
.,TRBJ2-1,TRBD2,TRBV9,CASGRGNNEQFF,TGTGCCAGCGGGAGGGGCAACAATGAGCAGTTCTTC
.,TRBJ2-5,.,TRBV5-1,CASRPQTGSQETQYF,TGCGCCAGCCGCCCCCAAACAGGGAGCCAAGAGACCCAGTACTTC
.,TRBJ2-7,.,TRBV6-5,CASSTTGRSYEQYF,TGTGCCAGCAGTACCACGGGGAGGTCCTACGAGCAGTACTTC
few,TRBJ1-2,.,TRBV20-1,CSARWGKGYTF,TGCAGTGCTAGGTGGGGTAAAGGCTACACCTTC
.,TRBJ2-4,TRBD1,TRBV3-1/TRBV3-2,CASSHGTVAKNIQYF,TGTGCCAGCAGCCACGGGACAGTAGCCAAAAACATTCAGTACTTC
few,TRBJ2-7,.,TRBV3-1/TRBV3-2,CASSQVDPGEQYF,TGTGCCAGCAGCCAAGTCGATCCAGGGGAGCAGTACTTC
.,TRBJ1-2,.,TRBV27,CASREGYYGYTF,TGTGCCAGCAGGGAGGGTTATTATGGCTACACCTTC
.,TRBJ2-7,TRBD2,TRBV30,CAWRGERELPYEQYF,TGTGCCTGGCGAGGGGAGCGGGAGTTACCCTACGAGCAGTACTTC
.,TRBJ2-7,.,TRBV7-3,CASSPVGGEQYF,TGTGCCAGCAGCCCGGTGGGGGGCGAGCAGTACTTC
.,TRBJ2-3,.,TRBV29-1,CSVTTGGTDTQYF,TGCAGCGTCACTACAGGCGGGACAGATACGCAGTATTTT
.,TRBJ2-1,.,TRBV6-5,CASSYSGGLVNEQFF,TGTGCCAGCAGTTACTCGGGGGGGCTCGTGAATGAGCAGTTCTTC
.,TRBJ1-2,TRBD1,TRBV4-2,CASSHRTGPLYGYTF,TGTGCCAGCAGCCACCGGACAGGGCCGCTCTATGGCTACACCTTC
.,TRBJ1-2,.,TRBV19,CASSIGQDSPYGYTF,TGTGCCAGTAGTATAGGCCAGGACAGCCCCTATGGCTACACCTTC
.,TRBJ1-1,.,TRBV5-6,CASSLQWNTEAFF,TGTGCCAGCAGCTTACAGTGGAACACTGAAGCTTTCTTT
.,TRBJ2-4,TRBD2,TRBV29-1,CSALTSGRAKDIQYF,TGCAGCGCCTTGACTAGCGGGAGGGCCAAGGACATTCAGTACTTC
.,TRBJ1-4,.,TRBV6-2/TRBV6-3,CASSPPLKTREAEKLFF,TGTGCCAGCAGTCCCCCGTTGAAAACGCGGGAGGCTGAAAAACTGTTTTTT
once,TRBJ1-1,.,TRBV5-1,CASSLDPNTEAFF,TGCGCCAGCAGCTTGGACCCGAACACTGAAGCTTTCTTT
.,TRBJ2-7,TRBD2,TRBV7-8,CASSRGSGPREQYF,TGTGCCAGCAGCCGGGGTAGCGGGCCCCGGGAGCAGTACTTC
.,TRBJ2-3,.,TRBV28,CASSPTGRRSTDTQYF,TGTGCCAGCAGTCCGACCGGGCGTCGCAGCACAGATACGCAGTATTTT
.,TRBJ1-2,.,TRBV14,CASSQGDGLYGYTF,TGTGCCAGCAGCCAGGGGGACGGGTTATATGGCTACACCTTC
once,TRBJ1-1,.,TRBV29-1,CSAKGGAEAFF,TGCAGCGCCAAGGGGGGGGCTGAAGCTTTCTTT
.,TRBJ1-2,.,TRBV28,CASSFPGASHGYTF,TGTGCCAGCAGTTTCCCGGGGGCGTCCCATGGCTACACCTTC
once,TRBJ2-1,.,TRBV11-3,CASSSRQVSYNEQFF,TGTGCCAGCAGCTCTCGACAGGTCAGCTACAATGAGCAGTTCTTC
.,TRBJ1-6,TRBD1,TRBV30,CAWSGQGNSPLHF,TGTGCCTGGAGTGGACAGGGAAATTCACCCCTCCACTTT
.,TRBJ1-2,.,TRBV7-9,CASSSAIAAVYYGYTF,TGTGCCAGCAGCTCCGCTATTGCAGCCGTCTACTATGGCTACACCTTC
.,TRBJ2-5,.,TRBV6-5,CASSYSRQGTETQYF,TGTGCCAGCAGTTACTCTAGGCAGGGGACGGAGACCCAGTACTTC
.,TRBJ2-2,TRBD1,TRBV2,CASRGQPTGELFF,TGTGCCAGCAGGGGACAGCCCACCGGGGAGCTGTTTTTT
.,TRBJ1-5,.,TRBV3-1/TRBV3-2,CASSPTLYNQPQHF,TGTGCCAGCAGCCCGACCCTCTACAATCAGCCCCAGCATTTT
.,TRBJ2-7,.,TRBV30,CAWSRGKSYEQYF,TGTGCCTGGAGCAGGGGTAAATCCTACGAGCAGTACTTC
.,TRBJ1-5,.,TRBV30,CAWGEQGNQPQHF,TGTGCCTGGGGTGAACAGGGAAATCAGCCCCAGCATTTT
.,TRBJ1-4,.,TRBV19,CASSIGRAPNEKLFF,TGTGCCAGTAGTATAGGGAGGGCCCCTAATGAAAAACTGTTTTTT
.,TRBJ1-1,TRBD1,TRBV6-6,CASKGWDRGPTEAFF,TGTGCCAGCAAGGGATGGGACAGGGGGCCCACTGAAGCTTTCTTT
.,TRBJ2-5,TRBD1,TRBV28,CASSEATGPETQYF,TGTGCCAGCAGCGAAGCGACAGGGCCGGAGACCCAGTACTTC